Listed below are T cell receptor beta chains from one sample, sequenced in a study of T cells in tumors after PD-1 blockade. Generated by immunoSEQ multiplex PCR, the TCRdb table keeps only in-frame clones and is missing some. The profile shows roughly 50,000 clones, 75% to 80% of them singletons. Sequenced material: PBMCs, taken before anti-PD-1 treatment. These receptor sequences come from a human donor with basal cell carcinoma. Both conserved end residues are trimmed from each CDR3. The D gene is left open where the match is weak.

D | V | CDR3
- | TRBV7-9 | ASRATDTEAF
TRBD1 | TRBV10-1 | ASSDPGQGAYEQY
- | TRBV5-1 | ASQWRTNTGELF
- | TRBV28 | ASSLKDRLRSGYT
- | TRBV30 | AWSSGQSNQPQH
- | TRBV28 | ASSFGGMADSSYT
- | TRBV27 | ASSWTVNTEAF
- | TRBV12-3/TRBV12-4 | ASSLLGWGYT
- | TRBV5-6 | ASSLTFGGELF
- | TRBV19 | ASSLRHRDEKLF
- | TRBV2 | ASSVRSGNTEAF
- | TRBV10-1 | ASSEAGTASPRGAF
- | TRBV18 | ASSPETDTQY
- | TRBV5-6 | ASSLGASSYNEQF
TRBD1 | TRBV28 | ASRRDRGGEKLF
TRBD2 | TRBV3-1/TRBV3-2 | ASSPRTRLAGGPVEQF
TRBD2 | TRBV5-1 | ASSEPSGYEQY